This is a list of T cell receptor beta chains from one sample in a study of cytomegalovirus exposure and HLA in healthy donors. TCRdb's table, derived via immunoSEQ multiplex PCR, lists solely in-frame clones and lacks some. The clone table shows about 25,000 clones, with the ten largest holding approximately 18%. The sample taken for sequencing was PBMCs. These receptors all come from a male donor in good health and CMV-seropositive. Each CDR3 is given with its conserved first and last residue. A D gene is named only where the DNA matches it firmly.

D: TRBD1; V: TRBV27; J: TRBJ2-7; CDR3: CASREGDRERNEQYF; DNA: TGTGCCAGCAGGGAAGGGGACAGGGAGCGCAACGAGCAGTACTTC
D: TRBD1; V: TRBV7-9; J: TRBJ1-4; CDR3: CASSLRADRGNEKLFF; DNA: TGTGCCAGCAGCCTCAGAGCCGACAGGGGGAACGAAAAACTGTTTTTT
D: NA; V: TRBV30; J: TRBJ1-5; CDR3: CAWDRKGVKPQHF; DNA: TGTGCCTGGGATAGGAAGGGGGTGAAGCCCCAGCATTTT
D: NA; V: TRBV7-8; J: TRBJ1-2; CDR3: CASSYRRLANYGYTF; DNA: TGTGCCAGCAGCTACCGCCGCCTAGCTAACTATGGCTACACCTTC
D: NA; V: TRBV30; J: TRBJ1-3; CDR3: CAWSQGEAGGSGNTIYF; DNA: TGTGCCTGGAGTCAAGGAGAAGCGGGGGGCTCTGGAAACACCATATATTTT
D: NA; V: TRBV4-3; J: TRBJ1-5; CDR3: CASSQDVNRPTSNQPQHF; DNA: TGCGCCAGCAGCCAAGATGTAAACAGGCCCACAAGCAATCAGCCCCAGCATTTT
D: NA; V: TRBV28; J: TRBJ2-2; CDR3: CASSLGLLELFF; DNA: TGTGCCAGCAGTTTAGGACTTTTGGAGCTGTTTTTT
D: NA; V: TRBV15; J: TRBJ2-7; CDR3: CATSRDQPLSTYEQYF; DNA: TGTGCCACCAGCAGAGACCAACCCCTAAGTACCTACGAGCAGTACTTC
D: TRBD1; V: TRBV7-9; J: TRBJ1-5; CDR3: CASSLGNLAGTGQPQHF; DNA: TGTGCCAGCAGCTTAGGCAATTTGGCGGGGACAGGTCAGCCCCAGCATTTT
D: TRBD1; V: TRBV6-5; J: TRBJ1-1; CDR3: CASGPRGRRTEAFF; DNA: TGTGCCAGCGGCCCGAGGGGGCGGAGGACTGAAGCTTTCTTT
D: TRBD1; V: TRBV5-4; J: TRBJ1-1; CDR3: CASSPRGMNTEAFF; DNA: TGTGCCAGCAGCCCCAGGGGGATGAACACTGAAGCTTTCTTT
D: TRBD2; V: TRBV4-1; J: TRBJ2-2; CDR3: CASSQGLAAGELFF; DNA: TGCGCCAGCAGCCAGGGTCTAGCGGCCGGGGAGCTGTTTTTT
D: NA; V: TRBV7-3; J: TRBJ1-1; CDR3: CASSKANTEAFF; DNA: TGTGCCAGCTCTAAAGCGAACACTGAAGCTTTCTTT
D: NA; V: TRBV4-1; J: TRBJ2-7; CDR3: CASSQDRGIDEQYF; DNA: TGCGCCAGCAGCCAAGATAGGGGGATCGACGAGCAGTACTTC
D: NA; V: TRBV7-9; J: TRBJ1-1; CDR3: CASSLSTGTAEAFF; DNA: TGTGCCAGCAGCCTATCTACGGGAACCGCTGAAGCTTTCTTT
D: TRBD1; V: TRBV18; J: TRBJ1-1; CDR3: CASSPPNRGLKNTEAFF; DNA: TGTGCCAGCTCACCACCGAACAGGGGATTGAAGAACACTGAAGCTTTCTTT
D: TRBD1; V: TRBV29-1; J: TRBJ2-7; CDR3: CSAQDRRDYEQYF; DNA: TGCAGCGCTCAGGACAGGAGAGATTACGAGCAGTACTTC
D: NA; V: TRBV19; J: TRBJ2-3; CDR3: CASSTLTSGPVPHTQYF; DNA: TGTGCCAGTAGTACTCTGACGAGCGGACCAGTGCCTCATACGCAGTATTTT
D: TRBD1; V: TRBV5-1; J: TRBJ1-2; CDR3: CASSSGQRNYGYTF; DNA: TGCGCCAGCAGCTCGGGACAGCGTAACTATGGCTACACCTTC
D: TRBD2; V: TRBV5-4; J: TRBJ2-2; CDR3: CASSWTSENTGELFF; DNA: TGTGCCAGCAGCTGGACTAGCGAAAACACCGGGGAGCTGTTTTTT
D: TRBD1; V: TRBV2; J: TRBJ1-5; CDR3: CASSGTGWSNQPQHF; DNA: TGTGCCAGCAGTGGGACAGGGTGGAGCAATCAGCCCCAGCATTTT
D: TRBD1; V: TRBV6-4; J: TRBJ2-1; CDR3: CASSDSGGTGYNEQFF; DNA: TGTGCCAGCAGTGACTCCGGCGGGACAGGCTACAATGAGCAGTTCTTC
D: TRBD1; V: TRBV19; J: TRBJ1-5; CDR3: CASSGTGGADQPQHF; DNA: TGTGCCAGTAGCGGGACAGGGGGCGCAGACCAGCCCCAGCATTTT
D: NA; V: TRBV30; J: TRBJ1-1; CDR3: CAWEGGDTEAFF; DNA: TGTGCCTGGGAGGGAGGGGACACTGAAGCTTTCTTT
D: TRBD1; V: TRBV18; J: TRBJ2-2; CDR3: CASSPGTGAWVTGELFF; DNA: TGTGCCAGCTCCCCTGGGACAGGGGCTTGGGTCACCGGGGAGCTGTTTTTT
D: TRBD1; V: TRBV5-1; J: TRBJ1-1; CDR3: CASSFFDRGLGDTEAFF; DNA: TGCGCCAGCAGCTTCTTTGACAGGGGGTTGGGAGACACTGAAGCTTTCTTT
D: TRBD1; V: TRBV5-1; J: TRBJ2-2; CDR3: CASSLAGQGTGELFF; DNA: TGCGCCAGCAGCTTGGCGGGACAGGGCACCGGGGAGCTGTTTTTT
D: TRBD1; V: TRBV29-1; J: TRBJ1-5; CDR3: CSVTTGGDQPQHF; DNA: TGCAGCGTGACGACAGGGGGGGATCAGCCCCAGCATTTT
D: NA; V: TRBV29-1; J: TRBJ2-3; CDR3: CSVVGGASDTQYF; DNA: TGCAGCGTTGTGGGGGGGGCATCGGATACGCAGTATTTT
D: TRBD1; V: TRBV28; J: TRBJ2-7; CDR3: CASGTGVGEQYF; DNA: TGTGCCAGCGGGACAGGGGTTGGAGAGCAGTACTTC
D: TRBD2; V: TRBV6-4; J: TRBJ2-1; CDR3: CASSNSGGADNEQFF; DNA: TGTGCCAGCAGCAATAGCGGGGGTGCCGACAATGAGCAGTTCTTC
D: TRBD1; V: TRBV18; J: TRBJ2-3; CDR3: CASSPLRSNSGQLTDTQYF; DNA: TGTGCCAGCTCACCGCTTAGATCCAATTCGGGACAGCTTACAGATACGCAGTATTTT
D: TRBD1; V: TRBV30; J: TRBJ2-1; CDR3: CAWSGQGYGEQFF; DNA: TGTGCCTGGAGTGGACAGGGGTACGGTGAGCAGTTCTTC
D: NA; V: TRBV14; J: TRBJ1-2; CDR3: CASSPRGRGVLYGYTF; DNA: TGTGCCAGCAGCCCCCGAGGGAGGGGAGTCCTTTATGGCTACACCTTC
D: NA; V: TRBV28; J: TRBJ1-2; CDR3: CATSTSLFSYTF; DNA: TGTGCCACCTCCACTAGTCTGTTCAGCTACACCTTC
D: NA; V: TRBV15; J: TRBJ1-4; CDR3: CATSITGIREKLFF; DNA: TGTGCCACCAGCATAACAGGGATAAGGGAAAAACTGTTTTTT
D: NA; V: TRBV7-9; J: TRBJ1-5; CDR3: CASSLVPGPQHF; DNA: TGTGCCAGCAGCTTAGTTCCAGGGCCCCAGCATTTT
D: TRBD1; V: TRBV28; J: TRBJ1-1; CDR3: CASSWGQGKTEAFF; DNA: TGTGCCAGCAGCTGGGGACAGGGGAAAACTGAAGCTTTCTTT
D: NA; V: TRBV28; J: TRBJ1-1; CDR3: CASSLRPWTEAFF; DNA: TGTGCCAGCAGTTTAAGGCCCTGGACAGAAGCTTTCTTT
D: NA; V: TRBV28; J: TRBJ2-5; CDR3: CASTPLGLGETQYF; DNA: TGTGCCAGCACTCCACTAGGATTGGGAGAGACCCAGTACTTC
D: NA; V: TRBV5-6; J: TRBJ2-3; CDR3: CASSLTAGQRTDTQYF; DNA: TGTGCCAGCAGCTTAACTGCGGGACAGCGCACAGATACGCAGTATTTT
D: TRBD1; V: TRBV19; J: TRBJ1-1; CDR3: CASSLIPGGWNTEAFF; DNA: TGTGCCAGTAGTCTCATACCAGGGGGCTGGAACACTGAAGCTTTCTTT
D: NA; V: TRBV5-1; J: TRBJ2-7; CDR3: CASSLLAAAYEQYF; DNA: TGCGCCAGCAGCTTGCTGGCCGCCGCCTACGAGCAGTACTTC
D: NA; V: TRBV6-5; J: TRBJ1-2; CDR3: CASSYSLGHHYGYTF; DNA: TGTGCCAGCAGTTACTCCCTTGGCCACCACTATGGCTACACCTTC
D: NA; V: TRBV25-1; J: TRBJ1-1; CDR3: CASSDPLQVNTEAFF; DNA: TGTGCCAGCAGTGACCCTCTACAGGTTAACACTGAAGCTTTCTTT
D: TRBD2; V: TRBV6-1; J: TRBJ2-1; CDR3: CASSVAGVRYNEQFF; DNA: TGTGCCAGCAGTGTGGCGGGAGTTCGCTACAATGAGCAGTTCTTC
D: NA; V: TRBV7-9; J: TRBJ2-7; CDR3: CASSSLAPSEQYF; DNA: TGCGCCAGCAGTTCACTAGCTCCATCCGAGCAGTACTTC
D: NA; V: TRBV5-6; J: TRBJ2-4; CDR3: CASSLWAGLAKNIQYF; DNA: TGTGCCAGCAGCTTGTGGGCGGGGTTAGCCAAAAACATTCAGTACTTC
D: NA; V: TRBV11-1; J: TRBJ2-2; CDR3: CASSLAQRAGELFF; DNA: TGTGCCAGCAGCTTAGCGCAACGCGCCGGGGAGCTGTTTTTT
D: NA; V: TRBV29-1; J: TRBJ1-4; CDR3: CSVGNQVSDEKLFF; DNA: TGCAGCGTTGGAAATCAGGTTTCGGATGAAAAACTGTTTTTT
D: TRBD1; V: TRBV9; J: TRBJ1-2; CDR3: CASSPRDRGDLGYTF; DNA: TGTGCCAGCAGCCCCCGGGACAGGGGTGATCTTGGCTACACCTTC
D: NA; V: TRBV6-1; J: TRBJ2-7; CDR3: CASSEPRGDEQYF; DNA: TGTGCCAGCAGTGAACCCCGCGGAGACGAGCAGTACTTC
D: TRBD1; V: TRBV9; J: TRBJ2-1; CDR3: CASSPKDRGYYNEQFF; DNA: TGTGCCAGCAGCCCCAAGGACAGGGGTTATTACAATGAGCAGTTCTTC
D: NA; V: TRBV30; J: TRBJ1-2; CDR3: CAWSRRRGDGYTF; DNA: TGTGCCTGGAGTCGTCGCAGGGGCGATGGCTACACCTTC
D: TRBD1; V: TRBV5-1; J: TRBJ1-1; CDR3: CASSLASGQLNTEAFF; DNA: TGCGCCAGCAGCTTGGCTTCGGGACAGCTGAACACTGAAGCTTTCTTT